The present entry profiles one T cell receptor beta chain with its context. This table comes from immunoSEQ multiplex PCR, and its TCRdb copy is limited to in-frame clones, with some not included. The data hold around 82,000 clones, with about 86% observed a single time. This record belongs to a study of blood T cell repertoires in COVID-19. The germline V gene encodes CDR1 SGHTA and CDR2 FQGNSA. The CDR3 is made up of 15 amino acids. J lost 4 bases, V lost 1 base, and 6 bases had no gene match. Patients in Seattle were enrolled during active infection, then followed longitudinally. The clonotype originates from a man older than 75 with COVID-19, enrolled during active disease. The chain has TRBV7-2 and TRBJ1-2; 7 bases map to TRBD1. The sequenced sample was peripheral blood. CDR3 coding DNA: TGTGCCAGCAGCTTAGAGCCAGGGGACAGCTATGGCTACACCTTC. Protein product: CASSLEPGDSYGYTF.